The entry below describes one T cell receptor (beta chain). In the original workflow: Scientists estimated how many nucleated cells there were by amplifying reference gene primers. TCRdb's table, derived via immunoSEQ multiplex PCR, lists solely in-frame clones and lacks some. From that table come the V and J calls and clone size; the DNA was used to work out D and trimming. In the table there are under 200,000 clones, under 85% of which are singletons. The sample comes from a study of blood T cell repertoires in COVID-19. The overall study: Acute-phase and convalescent COVID-19 samples originated in the United States, Italy and Spain. T cells, B-cell-depleted T cells, or PBMCs provided the cDNA or gDNA that served as material.

CDR1 and CDR2 (germline): SGHRS, YFSETQ. The CDR3 covers 14 residues. Trimming shortened V by 4 bases and J by 5 bases, and 13 bases separated the two germline ends. The sample consisted of peripheral blood. This TCR was sampled from a man aged 55 to 70 who had recovered from COVID-19. The rearrangement links TRBV5-1 to TRBJ2-1; perhaps TRBD2 as D (6 bases). In DNA, the CDR3 is TGCGCCAGCAGCCAGGGACTGGATGACAATGAGCAGTTCTTC. It encodes CASSQGLDDNEQFF.